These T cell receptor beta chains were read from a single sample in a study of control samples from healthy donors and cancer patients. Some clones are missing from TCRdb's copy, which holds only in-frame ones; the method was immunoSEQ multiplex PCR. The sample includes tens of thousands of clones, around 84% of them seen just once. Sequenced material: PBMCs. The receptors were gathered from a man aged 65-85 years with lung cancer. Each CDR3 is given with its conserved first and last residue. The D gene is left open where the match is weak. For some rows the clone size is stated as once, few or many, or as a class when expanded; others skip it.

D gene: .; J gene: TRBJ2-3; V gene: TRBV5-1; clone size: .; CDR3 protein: CASSLSLGTDTQYF; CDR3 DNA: TGCGCCAGCAGCTTGTCCCTAGGTACAGATACGCAGTATTTT
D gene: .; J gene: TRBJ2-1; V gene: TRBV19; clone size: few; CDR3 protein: CASSTPYNEQFF; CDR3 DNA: TGTGCCAGTAGTACCCCGTACAATGAGCAGTTCTTC
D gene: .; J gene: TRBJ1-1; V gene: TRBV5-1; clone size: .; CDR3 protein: CASSLGPGKNTEAFF; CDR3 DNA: TGCGCCAGCAGCTTGGGGCCGGGCAAGAACACTGAAGCTTTCTTT
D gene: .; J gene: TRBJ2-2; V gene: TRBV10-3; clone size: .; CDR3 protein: CAISGTVVKNTGELFF; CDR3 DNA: TGTGCCATCAGTGGGACAGTCGTAAAGAACACCGGGGAGCTGTTTTTT
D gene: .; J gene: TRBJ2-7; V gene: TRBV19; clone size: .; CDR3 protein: CASSPQSGGQYF; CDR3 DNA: TGTGCCAGTAGTCCGCAGAGCGGCGGGCAGTACTTC
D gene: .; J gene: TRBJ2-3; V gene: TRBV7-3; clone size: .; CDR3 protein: CASSERQRTDTQYF; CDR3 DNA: TGTGCCAGCAGCGAGAGACAGCGCACAGATACGCAGTATTTT
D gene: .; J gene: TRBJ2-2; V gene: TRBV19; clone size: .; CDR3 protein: CASSGGLNTGELFF; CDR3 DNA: TGTGCCAGTAGCGGGGGGCTGAACACCGGGGAGCTGTTTTTT
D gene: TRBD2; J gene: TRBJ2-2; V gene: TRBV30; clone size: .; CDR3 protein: CAWSVLRGKYGRAFF; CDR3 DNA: TGTGCCTGGAGTGTACTTCGAGGGAAGTACGGGAGGGCGTTTTTT
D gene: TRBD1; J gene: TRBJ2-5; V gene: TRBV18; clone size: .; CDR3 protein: CASSSGQGTLETQYF; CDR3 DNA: TGTGCCAGCTCGTCGGGACAGGGGACGTTGGAGACCCAGTACTTC
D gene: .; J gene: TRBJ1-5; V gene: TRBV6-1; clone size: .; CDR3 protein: CASSENEPQHF; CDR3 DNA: TGTGCCAGCAGTGAAAACGAGCCCCAGCATTTT
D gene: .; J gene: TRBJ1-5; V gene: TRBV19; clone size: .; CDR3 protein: CASSVYLGAQHF; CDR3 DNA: TGTGCCAGTAGTGTATACTTAGGGGCCCAGCATTTT
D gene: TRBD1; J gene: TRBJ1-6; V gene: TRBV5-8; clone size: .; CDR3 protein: CASSLLQGAISPLHF; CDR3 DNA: TGTGCCAGCAGCTTGCTGCAGGGGGCGATTTCACCCCTCCACTTT
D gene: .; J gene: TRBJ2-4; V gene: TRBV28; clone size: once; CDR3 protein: CASTPWFGDIQYF; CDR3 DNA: TGTGCCAGCACCCCATGGTTCGGGGACATTCAGTACTTC
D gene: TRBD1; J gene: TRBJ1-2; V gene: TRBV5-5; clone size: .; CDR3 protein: CASSPGQGGYGYTF; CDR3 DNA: TGTGCCAGCAGCCCGGGACAGGGGGGATATGGCTACACCTTC
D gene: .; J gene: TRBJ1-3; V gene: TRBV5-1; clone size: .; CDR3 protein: CASSFEGNTIYF; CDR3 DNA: TGCGCCAGCAGCTTCGAGGGAAACACCATATATTTT
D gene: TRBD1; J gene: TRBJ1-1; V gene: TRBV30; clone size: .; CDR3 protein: CAWSVGTVNTEAFF; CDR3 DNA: TGTGCCTGGAGTGTAGGGACAGTGAACACTGAAGCTTTCTTT
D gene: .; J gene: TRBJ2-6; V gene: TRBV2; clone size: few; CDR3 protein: CASKWLSGANVLTF; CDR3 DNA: TGTGCCAGCAAGTGGCTCTCTGGGGCCAACGTCCTGACTTTC
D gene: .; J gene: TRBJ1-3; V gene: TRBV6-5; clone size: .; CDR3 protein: CASSPGPGTGNTIYF; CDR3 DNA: TGTGCCAGCAGCCCGGGTCCAGGGACTGGAAACACCATATATTTT
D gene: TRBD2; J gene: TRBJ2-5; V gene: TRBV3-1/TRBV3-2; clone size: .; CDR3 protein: CASSQRPGLAGEETQYF; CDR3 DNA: TGTGCCAGCAGCCAAAGACCGGGACTAGCGGGGGAAGAGACCCAGTACTTC
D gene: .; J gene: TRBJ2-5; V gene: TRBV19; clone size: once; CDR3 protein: CASSSDRITAQYF; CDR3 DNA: TGTGCCAGTTCGAGCGACCGTATTACGGCCCAGTACTTC
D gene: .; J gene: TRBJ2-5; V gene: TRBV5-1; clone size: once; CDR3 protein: CASSPGGNQETQYF; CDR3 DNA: TGCGCCAGCAGCCCTGGGGGGAACCAAGAGACCCAGTACTTC
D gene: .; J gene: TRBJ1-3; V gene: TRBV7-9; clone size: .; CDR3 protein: CASSSPGSGNTIYF; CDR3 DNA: TGTGCCAGCAGCTCGCCCGGGTCAGGAAACACCATATATTTT
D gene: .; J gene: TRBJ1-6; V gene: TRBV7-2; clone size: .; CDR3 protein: CASSLSGRNSPLHF; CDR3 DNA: TGTGCCAGCAGCTTAAGTGGCAGGAATTCACCCCTCCACTTT
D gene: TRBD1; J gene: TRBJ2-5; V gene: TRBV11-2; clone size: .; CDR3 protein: CASSPGTGQETQYF; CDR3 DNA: TGTGCCAGCAGCCCCGGGACAGGGCAAGAGACCCAGTACTTC
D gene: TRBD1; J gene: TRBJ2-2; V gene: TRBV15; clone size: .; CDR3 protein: CATSRRQGISAGELFF; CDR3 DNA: TGTGCCACCAGCAGAAGACAGGGGATTAGCGCCGGGGAGCTGTTTTTT
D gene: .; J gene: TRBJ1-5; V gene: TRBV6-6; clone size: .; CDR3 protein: CATKEGGSFGNQPQHF; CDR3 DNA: TGTGCCACTAAAGAGGGAGGGTCGTTTGGCAATCAGCCCCAGCATTTT
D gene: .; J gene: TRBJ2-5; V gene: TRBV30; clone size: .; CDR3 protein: CAWSVFRGQETQYF; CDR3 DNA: TGTGCCTGGAGTGTTTTCAGGGGCCAAGAGACCCAGTACTTC
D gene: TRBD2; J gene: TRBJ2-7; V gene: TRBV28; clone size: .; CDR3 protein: CASSLSLLAGAPSGYEQYF; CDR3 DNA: TGTGCCAGCAGTTTATCCCTCCTAGCGGGGGCCCCCTCGGGGTACGAGCAGTACTTC
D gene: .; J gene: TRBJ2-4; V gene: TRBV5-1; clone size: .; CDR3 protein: CASSLRQGGKNIQYF; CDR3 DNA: TGCGCCAGCAGCTTAAGACAGGGAGGGAAAAACATTCAGTACTTC
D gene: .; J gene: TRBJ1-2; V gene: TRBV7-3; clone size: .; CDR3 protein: CASSLTFGEGGYTF; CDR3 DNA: TGTGCCAGCAGCTTAACGTTTGGGGAAGGCGGCTACACCTTC
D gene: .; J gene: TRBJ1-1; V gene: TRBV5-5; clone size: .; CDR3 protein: CASSRTLANTEAFF; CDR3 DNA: TGTGCCAGCAGCCGGACACTGGCGAACACTGAAGCTTTCTTT
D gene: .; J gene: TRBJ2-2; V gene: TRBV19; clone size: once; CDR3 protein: CASSPLITGELFF; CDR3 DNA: TGTGCCAGTAGTCCTTTAATCACCGGGGAGCTGTTTTTT
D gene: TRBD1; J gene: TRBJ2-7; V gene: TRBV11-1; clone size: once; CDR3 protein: CASAQGSYEQYF; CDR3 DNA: TGTGCCAGCGCACAGGGGTCCTACGAGCAGTACTTC
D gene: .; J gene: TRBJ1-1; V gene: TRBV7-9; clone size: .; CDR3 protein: CASSLAQSEAFF; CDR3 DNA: TGTGCCAGCAGCTTAGCCCAGTCTGAAGCTTTCTTT
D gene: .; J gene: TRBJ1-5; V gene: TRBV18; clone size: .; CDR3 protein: CASTQQGQNQPQHF; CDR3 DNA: TGTGCCAGTACGCAACAGGGCCAAAATCAGCCCCAGCATTTT
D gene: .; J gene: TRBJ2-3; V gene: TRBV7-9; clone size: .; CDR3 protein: CASSSGTGVRSTDTQYF; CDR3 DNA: TGTGCCAGCAGTTCTGGAACCGGGGTACGTAGCACAGATACGCAGTATTTT
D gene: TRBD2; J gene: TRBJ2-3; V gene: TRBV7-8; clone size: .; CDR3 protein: CASSLGGAGGSTDTQYF; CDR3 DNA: TGTGCCAGCAGCTTAGGAGGGGCGGGAGGGAGCACAGATACGCAGTATTTT
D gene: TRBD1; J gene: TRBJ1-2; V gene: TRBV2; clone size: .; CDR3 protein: CASKGQGAVGGYGYTF; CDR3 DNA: TGTGCCAGCAAGGGACAGGGGGCAGTGGGTGGCTATGGCTACACCTTC
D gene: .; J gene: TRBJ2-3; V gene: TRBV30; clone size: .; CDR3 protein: CAWSSSDTQYF; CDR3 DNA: TGTGCCTGGAGCAGTTCAGATACGCAGTATTTT
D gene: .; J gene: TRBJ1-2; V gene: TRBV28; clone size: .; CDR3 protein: CASREGLVYGYTF; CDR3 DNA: TGTGCCAGCAGAGAGGGTCTCGTCTATGGCTACACCTTC
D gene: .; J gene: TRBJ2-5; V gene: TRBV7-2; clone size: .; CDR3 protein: CASSLAGSGETQYF; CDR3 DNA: TGTGCCAGCAGCTTAGCGGGGTCTGGAGAGACCCAGTACTTC
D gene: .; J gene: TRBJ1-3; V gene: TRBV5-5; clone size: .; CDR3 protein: CASSLVGAAGGNTIYF; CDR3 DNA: TGTGCCAGCAGCTTGGTCGGAGCAGCTGGGGGAAACACCATATATTTT
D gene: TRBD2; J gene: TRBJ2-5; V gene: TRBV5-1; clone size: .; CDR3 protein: CASSLSGGTQETQYF; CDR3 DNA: TGCGCCAGCAGCTTGAGCGGGGGGACCCAAGAGACCCAGTACTTC
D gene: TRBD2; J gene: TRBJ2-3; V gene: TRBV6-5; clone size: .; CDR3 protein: CATRLAGRDTQYF; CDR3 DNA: TGTGCCACCCGACTAGCGGGGCGGGATACGCAGTATTTT